Shown below are 32 T cell receptor beta chains from a single sample sequenced in a study of T cell responses to AZD1222 COVID-19 vaccine. Using immunoSEQ multiplex PCR, the repertoire was profiled, and TCRdb retains in-frame clones only, with some absent. Of approximately 110,000 clones listed, around 96% are singletons. Sequencing was performed on peripheral blood, taken on day 0 of AZD1222 vaccination. The receptors were sampled from an adult in good health.

The chain is built from TRBV5-1 and TRBJ1-2; D may be TRBD1 (5 bases). CDR3 length: 15 amino acids. The germline V gene has CDR1 SGHRS and CDR2 YFSETQ. Trimming left V 0 bases short and J 3 bases short, with 12 bases between. The CDR3 spells CASSLVSGRHYGYTF. DNA of the CDR3: TGCGCCAGCAGCTTGGTGTCGGGACGGCACTATGGCTACACCTTC.

The gene calls are TRBV25-1 and TRBJ2-7; D could derive from TRBD1 or TRBD2 (5 bases each). V lost 7 bases and J 3 bases, leaving 22 bases between the germline ends. The CDR3 runs to 16 residues. Germline V gene lookup returns CDR1 MGHDK and CDR2 SYGVNS. CDR3 loop: CASTPGGSERGYEQYF. The CDR3 bases are TGTGCCAGCACCCCTGGTGGGTCCGAGAGGGGCTACGAGCAGTACTTC.

This clone was observed once. The chain links TRBV7-3 to TRBJ2-2; possibly TRBD2 for D (5 bases). Germline V gene data show CDR1 as SGHTA and CDR2 as FQGTGA. The CDR3 runs 17 residues. Trimming removed 4 bases at V and 4 bases at J, with 19 bases between. CDR3 nucleotide sequence: TGTGCCAGCAGCTCCGGGTATTCACATGAGGGCACCGGGGAGCTGTTTTTT. Its protein is CASSSGYSHEGTGELFF.

This chain links TRBV7-6 with TRBJ2-1; possible D gene TRBD1, 6 bases. Trimming removed 5 bases from V and 7 bases from J, with 9 bases in between. CDR3 length: 12 residues. From germline, CDR1 is SGHVS and CDR2 FNYEAQ. The CDR3 region is CASSPQGNEQFF. In nucleotides, the CDR3 is TGTGCCAGCAGCCCACAGGGTAATGAGCAGTTCTTC.

The chain joins TRBV24-1 to TRBJ1-2; TRBD1 aligns across 9 bases. The germline V gene encodes CDR1 KGHDR and CDR2 SFDVKD. The length of the CDR3 is 14 residues. V gave up 4 bases and J gave up 4 bases; unmatched junction bases: 3. CDR3 DNA sequence: TGTGCCACCAGTGAAACAGGGGGCGGCTATGGCTACACCTTC. Its protein product is CATSETGGGYGYTF.

The chain joins TRBV6-5 to TRBJ2-7; D unclear. The CDR3 has 12 residues. CDR1 is MNHEY, CDR2 SVGAGI, per germline. Trimming removed 4 bases at V and 6 bases at J, with 10 bases between. In DNA, the CDR3 is TGTGCCAGCAGTTTTGTGGGGTCCGAGCAGTACTTC. This sequence encodes CASSFVGSEQYF.

This clone was detected only once. This chain uses TRBV20-1 with TRBJ1-2; D is uncertain. This CDR3 has 11 amino acids. Germline assignment: CDR1 DFQATT and CDR2 SNEGSKA (reference sequence). V was shortened by 3 bases and J by 6 bases, with 8 bases between the two germline ends. CDR3 sequence (DNA): TGCAGTGCTAGTGGGAAGGATGGCTACACCTTC. Translation: CSASGKDGYTF.

V gene TRBV6-5 combines with J gene TRBJ1-3; TRBD1 aligns across 8 bases. CDR1 and CDR2 (germline): MNHEY, SVGAGI. The CDR3 consists of 16 residues. The V and J ends lost 4 bases and 3 bases, in that order; junction bases with no gene match: 8. This CDR3 reads CASSSSTGGNGNTIYF. CDR3 DNA sequence: TGTGCCAGCAGTTCAAGTACAGGGGGAAATGGAAACACCATATATTTT.

The V gene is TRBV6-2 or TRBV6-3, the J gene TRBJ1-2, with D possibly TRBD1 on 5 matching bases. The CDR3 is 14 residues long. Germline CDR1 MNHEY, CDR2 SVGEGT. Between the trimmed V and J ends, which lost 2 bases and 2 bases, there was a span of 9 bases. The CDR3 nucleotides are TGTGCCAGCAGTTACCCAACAGGAAACTATGGCTACACCTTC. It yields the protein CASSYPTGNYGYTF.

V is TRBV28 and J is TRBJ1-5, with a weak D call TRBD1 (5 bases). The CDR3 is made up of 15 amino acids. The V gene's germline CDR1 is MDHEN and CDR2 SYDVKM. Trimming left V 3 bases short and J 4 bases short, with 13 bases between. The CDR3 DNA reads TGTGCCAGCAGTTTTCTCGGGGACCCTAATCAGCCCCAGCATTTT. It specifies CASSFLGDPNQPQHF.

The gene calls are TRBV11-2 and TRBJ2-2; TRBD1 matches at 8 bases. The CDR3 is 16 amino acids. Germline V CDR1 and CDR2: SGHAT, FQNNGV. V shed 4 bases and J 0 bases; nucleotides not matched to a gene: 4. The CDR3 sequence: CASSSRTGTNTGELFF. CDR3 nucleotide sequence: TGTGCCAGCAGCTCACGGACAGGGACGAACACCGGGGAGCTGTTTTTT. Full variable domain (outside the CDR3, taken from reference TRBV11-2 and TRBJ2-2): EAGVAQSPRYKIIEKRQSVAFWCNPISGHATLYWYQQILGQGPKLLIQFQNNGVVDDSQLPKDRFSAERLKGVDSTLKIQPAKLEDSAVYLCASSSRTGTNTGELFFGEGSRLTVL.

This clone was seen once. The CDR3 spells CASSQGQGTEAFF. The CDR3 region has the DNA TGTGCCAGCAGCCAGGGCCAGGGAACTGAAGCTTTCTTT. The rearrangement links TRBV11-2 to TRBJ1-1; D perhaps matches TRBD1 (5 bases). V lost 5 bases and J lost 5, with 12 bases in between. Per the germline V gene, CDR1 is SGHAT and CDR2 is FQNNGV. This CDR3 contains 13 residues.

The chain carries TRBV6-5 and TRBJ2-7; D gene unclear. The germline V gene encodes CDR1 MNHEY and CDR2 SVGAGI. This CDR3 is 16 amino acids long. Between the trimmed V and J ends, which lost 0 bases and 3 bases, there was a span of 15 bases. In DNA form, the CDR3 reads TGTGCCAGCAGTTACTCGATCAATCTTCGAGGCTACGAGCAGTACTTC. This codes for CASSYSINLRGYEQYF.

This chain links TRBV5-4 with TRBJ1-1; no clear D gene. The V end was cut by 3 bases, the J end by 0 bases, with 6 bases between. Germline loops: CDR1 SGHNT, CDR2 YYREEE (reference sequence). CDR3 size: 13 residues. The CDR3 DNA follows: TGTGCCAGCAGCTCCTCCATGAACACTGAAGCTTTCTTT. This sequence encodes CASSSSMNTEAFF. The full variable domain, its missing parts supplied by reference TRBV5-4 and TRBJ1-1, is ETGVTQSPTHLIKTRGQQVTLRCSSQSGHNTVSWYQQALGQGPQFIFQYYREEENGRGNFPPRFSGLQFPNYSSELNVNALELDDSALYLCASSSSMNTEAFFGQGTRLTVV.

The rearrangement links TRBV6-2 or TRBV6-3 to TRBJ2-3; D unresolved. The CDR3 consists of 13 residues. CDR1 is MNHEY and CDR2 is SVGEGT in the germline V gene. V dropped 5 bases and J dropped 0 bases, with 6 bases sitting between them. DNA of the CDR3: TGTGCCAGCAGTCGGTATAGCACAGATACGCAGTATTTT. It is translated as CASSRYSTDTQYF.

The genes are TRBV9 and TRBJ2-1; D is perhaps TRBD1 (6 bases). Germline V CDR1 and CDR2: SGDLS, YYNGEE. The CDR3 covers 15 residues. V was trimmed by 4 bases and J by 2 bases, leaving 13 bases between them. The CDR3 loop reads CASSPGVKPYNEQFF. CDR3 nucleotide sequence: TGTGCCAGCAGCCCAGGGGTTAAACCCTACAATGAGCAGTTCTTC.

The V call is TRBV5-1, the J call TRBJ2-5; D not resolved. The germline gives CDR1 SGHRS, CDR2 YFSETQ. This CDR3 comprises 14 residues. V was pared by 0 bases and J by 5 bases, with 11 bases between. The CDR3 region has the DNA TGCGCCAGCAGCTTGGACAGTCCTGGGGAGACCCAGTACTTC. Translation: CASSLDSPGETQYF.

This clone came up once. The chain is built from TRBV28 and TRBJ2-7; D gene uncertain. The V gene lost 7 bases and the J gene lost 0 bases, with 7 bases spanning the gap. Germline V gives CDR1 MDHEN, CDR2 SYDVKM. The CDR3 runs 12 residues. DNA for the CDR3: TGTGCCAGCAAGGCCGGCTCCTACGAGCAGTACTTC. Translation gives CASKAGSYEQYF. Supplemented by reference TRBV28 and TRBJ2-7, the full variable domain reads DVKVTQSSRYLVKRTGEKVFLECVQDMDHENMFWYRQDPGLGLRLIYFSYDVKMKEKGDIPEGYSVSREKKERFSLILESASTNQTSMYLCASKAGSYEQYFGPGTRLTVT.

The CDR3 sequence is CASSQKAGEETQYF. CDR3 DNA sequence: TGCGCCAGCAGCCAAAAAGCGGGGGAAGAGACCCAGTACTTC. The chain joins TRBV4-1 to TRBJ2-5; TRBD2 matches 8 bases. The germline V gene has CDR1 MGHRA and CDR2 YSYEKL. J was trimmed by 3 bases and V by 2 bases; bases with no gene match: 2. This CDR3 has 14 amino acids.

The V gene is TRBV27, the J gene TRBJ1-5; D is possibly TRBD1 (5 bases). V was clipped by 7 bases and J by 2 bases, with 15 bases between them. This CDR3 has 15 amino acids. CDR1 is MNHEY, CDR2 SMNVEV, per germline (reference sequence). CDR3 sequence reads: CASTRDSQGNQPQHF. The CDR3 region has the DNA TGTGCCAGCACCAGGGATAGTCAGGGCAATCAGCCCCAGCATTTT.

The chain carries TRBV7-3 and TRBJ1-6; weak D call: TRBD1 (5 bases). Trimming removed 0 bases at V and 7 bases at J, with 13 bases between. The CDR3 has 16 residues. Germline CDR1 and CDR2: SGHTA and FQGTGA. The DNA of the CDR3 is TGTGCCAGCAGCTTAACGGGGACGCCTTCAAATTCACCCCTCCACTTT. Translating gives CASSLTGTPSNSPLHF.

This chain uses TRBV19 with TRBJ1-2; D call uncertain. Looked up from germline, CDR1 is LNHDA and CDR2 is SQIVND (reference sequence). CDR3 length: 11 amino acids. V dropped 9 bases and J dropped 3 bases, with 8 bases sitting between them. The CDR3 DNA reads TGTGCCAGCCGAATAGACTATGGCTACACCTTC. It translates to CASRIDYGYTF.

Only one count was recorded for this clone. Other nucleotide sequences from this sample produce the same CDR3. This rearrangement joins TRBV19 to TRBJ2-2; D unclear. CDR1 and CDR2 (germline): LNHDA, SQIVND (reference sequence). V dropped 3 bases and J dropped 1 base, with 9 bases sitting between them. There are 15 residues in the CDR3. This CDR3 is CASSIWYRNTGELFF. The CDR3 DNA reads as TGTGCCAGTAGTATCTGGTACAGGAACACCGGGGAGCTGTTTTTT.

CDR3 residues: CASSWPLGNSLQETQYF. The CDR3 DNA reads TGTGCCAGCAGCTGGCCTTTAGGGAACTCGCTCCAAGAGACCCAGTACTTC. V and J are TRBV7-2 and TRBJ2-5; the D is unclear. CDR3 length equals 17 residues. V shed 4 bases and J shed 1 base, with 19 bases lying between them. Germline V gives CDR1 SGHTA, CDR2 FQGNSA.

The chain uses TRBV6-5 and TRBJ1-2; TRBD1 is a possible D gene (5 bases). The germline gives CDR1 MNHEY, CDR2 SVGAGI. CDR3 length: 13 residues. V was trimmed by 11 bases and J by 2 bases, leaving 15 bases between them. This CDR3 is CASRQGRNYGYTF. The CDR3 nucleotides read TGTGCCTCAAGGCAGGGACGGAACTATGGCTACACCTTC.

This rearrangement joins TRBV19 to TRBJ1-1, with 7 bases aligning to TRBD1. Trimming removed 6 bases from V and 1 base from J; junction bases left unmatched: 14. This CDR3 region has 17 residues. Germline-derived CDR1 and CDR2 are LNHDA and SQIVND (reference sequence). In DNA form, the CDR3 reads TGTGCCAGTAGCGGGACTGGAGGGGGCGAGGAGAACACTGAAGCTTTCTTT. Translated, it gives CASSGTGGGEENTEAFF.

The chain uses TRBV25-1 and TRBJ1-2; D is perhaps TRBD1 (5 bases). This CDR3 has 15 amino acids. CDR1 is MGHDK, CDR2 SYGVNS, per germline. The V end lost 4 bases, the J end lost 2 bases, and 14 bases lay between the germline ends. The CDR3 coding sequence is TGTGCCAGCAGTGCCGGGGCCGGTAGAAACTATGGCTACACCTTC. Translated, it gives CASSAGAGRNYGYTF.

The chain couples TRBV5-8 to TRBJ1-3, with D unresolved. CDR3 length: 13 amino acids. The V gene's germline CDR1 is SGHTS and CDR2 YDEGEE. V was shortened by 2 bases and J by 4 bases, with 7 bases between the two germline ends. CDR3 amino acids: CASSLNRGNTIYF. The CDR3 DNA reads TGTGCCAGCAGCTTAAACAGAGGAAACACCATATATTTT.

The V gene is TRBV5-1, the J gene TRBJ1-2, with D unclear. The CDR3 loop spans 16 amino acids. Germline V CDR1 and CDR2: SGHRS, YFSETQ. V was cut by 3 bases and J by 0 bases, with 15 bases left in between. Here the CDR3 DNA reads TGCGCCAGCAGCTCAATCCCAGGAGTTTCTAACTATGGCTACACCTTC. Its protein is CASSSIPGVSNYGYTF.

This clone was recorded only once. CDR3 sequence (DNA): TGTGCCAGCAGCTGGACCTGGCCCAATGCGAACTATGGCTACACCTTC. Protein product: CASSWTWPNANYGYTF. The chain recombines TRBV5-4 with TRBJ1-2; unclear D gene. V was shortened by 3 bases and J by 2 bases, with 17 bases between the two germline ends. Germline loops: CDR1 SGHNT, CDR2 YYREEE (reference sequence). The CDR3 totals 16 residues.

J is TRBJ1-2 and V is TRBV24-1; weak D call: TRBD1 (5 bases). V was clipped by 10 bases and J by 7 bases, with 18 bases between them. Germline CDR1 is KGHDR and CDR2 is SFDVKD. The CDR3 length is 13 residues. CDR3: CATRLGGFGGYTF. The CDR3 region has the DNA TGTGCCACTCGCCTGGGGGGGTTTGGTGGCTACACCTTC.

The rearrangement joins TRBV7-3 to TRBJ1-1; maybe TRBD1 (6 bases). Germline V CDR1 and CDR2: SGHTA, FQGTGA. V shed 5 bases and J shed 3 bases, with 16 bases lying between them. CDR3 size: 15 residues. CDR3 nucleotide sequence: TGTGCCAGCAGCCCCGGCGGGGGCGGGGACACTGAAGCTTTCTTT. Protein product: CASSPGGGGDTEAFF.